This entry concerns a single TCR beta chain. Its specificity is not known. The assay was immunoSEQ multiplex PCR, and TCRdb's table has in-frame clones only and misses some. The sample records under 80,000 clones, roughly two thirds being singletons. These data originate in a study of PD-1 blockade in classical Hodgkin lymphoma. As for the study in general: Every 2 weeks, patients had 3 mg/kg nivolumab intravenously. Study findings and constraints: Partial responders and progressors had significantly lower baseline TCR diversity. With CD4+ cells, TCR diversity rose significantly by C4D1, but not with CD8+ cells.

All patients experienced relapse after autologous stem cell transplantation, and brentuximab vedotin exposure was variable. Trimming left V 8 bases short and J 1 base short, with 14 bases between. Looked up from germline, CDR1 is MDHEN and CDR2 is SYDVKM. This CDR3 contains 14 residues. Sample: peripheral blood mononuclear cells (PBMCs), taken before the second cycle of nivolumab. This clonotype was sampled from a human donor with classical Hodgkin lymphoma. The rearrangement links TRBV28 to TRBJ1-1; a weak D match, TRBD1 (5 bases). CDR3 in DNA: TGTGCCAGCCTACGGGGGGGATCGAACACTGAAGCTTTCTTT. Encoded protein: CASLRGGSNTEAFF.